Sequencing of this TCR beta chain was carried out in a study of shared clonotypes between healthy human individuals. Study-wide results and caveats: When compared with the clonotypes that were shared by all four sorted-subset donors, the non-shared clonotypes turned out to have lower generation probabilities. On the whole, naive subsets had larger estimated richness than memory subsets had.

In regard to this clone: Its antigen is unidentified.

TCRdb keeps only in-frame clones here, not all; method: immunoSEQ multiplex PCR. The top ten hold approximately 1.1% of the sample, which has approximately 1,500,000 clones, more than 95% seen once. CDR3 length: 15 residues. Germline V gene data show CDR1 as SGDLS and CDR2 as YYNGEE. J gave up 5 bases and V 0 bases, and 3 bases lay outside the gene matches. The source material was naive CD4+ T cells sorted from blood. Subset specified: CD45RA+ positively selected. This chain joins TRBV9 and TRBJ2-2; 8 positions agree with TRBD2. This clonotype was obtained from a young man in good health. The CDR3 nucleotides read TGTGCCAGCAGCGTAGTCGGGGGGGCGACCGGGGAGCTGTTTTTT. Translated: CASSVVGGATGELFF.